The 23 T cell receptor beta chains below were found in one sample sequenced in a study of CD8+CD57+ T cells in acquired aplastic anemia. Genomic DNA, serving as template, underwent TCR beta VDJ and CDR3 profiling. TCRdb passed the reads through MiXCR, listing each CDR3 protein once. The sample carries about 81,000 distinct CDR3 sequences, approximately 46% recorded once. The sequencing input was sorted CD4+, CD8+, or CD8+CD57+ T cells (not recorded which) from PBMCs. Source of these receptors: a human donor in good health, serving as a control.

The rearrangement uses TRBV12-3 or TRBV12-4 and TRBJ2-3; unclear D gene. The CDR3 has 11 amino acids. Trimming shortened V by 6 bases and J by 4 bases, and 5 bases separated the two germline ends. The CDR3 sequence: CASRRSDTQYF. The CDR3 DNA sequence: TGTGCCAGCAGAAGGTCAGATACGCAGTATTTT.

This clonotype was counted only a few times. J is TRBJ1-2 and V is TRBV27; 8 nucleotides match TRBD1. The CDR3 covers 13 residues. The V gene end was trimmed by 2 bases and the J gene end by 4 bases; junction bases not matched to a gene: 0. Germline lookup yields CDR1 MNHEY and CDR2 SMNVEV (reference sequence). The CDR3 spells CASSLGTGYGYTF. The CDR3 DNA is TGTGCCAGCAGTTTAGGGACAGGCTATGGCTACACCTTC.

This clonotype was observed a handful of times. V and J are TRBV9 and TRBJ2-7, with TRBD2 as a possible D gene (5 bases). Per germline, CDR1 SGDLS and CDR2 YYNGEE. The CDR3 has 13 amino acids. V dropped 2 bases and J dropped 6 bases, with 12 bases sitting between them. CDR3 residues: CASSVTRESEQYF. For the CDR3, the DNA is TGTGCCAGCAGCGTCACGAGGGAAAGCGAGCAGTACTTC.

Remarks on this clonotype: Germline is not matched at one junction end, which may reflect a read error. V is TRBV7-6 and J is TRBJ1-5; D is unresolved. Germline-derived CDR1 and CDR2 are SGHVS and FNYEAQ. The CDR3 has 13 residues. This chain's CDR3 is CTSSRSGNQPQHF. DNA for the CDR3: TGTACCAGCAGCCGCTCTGGCAATCAGCCCCAGCATTTT.

This clonotype has at least ten counts. In DNA form, the CDR3 reads TGTGCCAGTACCTGGGGAACGAACACTGAAGCTTTCTTT. Translating gives CASTWGTNTEAFF. This sequence joins TRBV19 and TRBJ1-1; D is uncertain. Germline lookup yields CDR1 LNHDA and CDR2 SQIVND (reference sequence). V gave up 7 bases and J gave up 1 base, with 10 bases separating them. The CDR3 loop spans 13 amino acids.

This clonotype occurred a few times. The V gene is TRBV29-1, the J gene TRBJ2-5, with D possibly being TRBD1 (5 bases). Germline CDR1 is SQVTM and CDR2 is ANQGSEA. The V gene lost 6 bases and the J gene lost 0 bases, with 8 bases spanning the gap. The CDR3 has 12 amino acids. The CDR3 loop is CSVLGDQETQYF. CDR3 DNA: TGCAGCGTCCTAGGGGACCAAGAGACCCAGTACTTC.

V and J are TRBV6-5 and TRBJ2-1; D is unclear. This CDR3 comprises 11 residues. Germline V gene data show CDR1 as MNHEY and CDR2 as SVGAGI. Trimming took 2 bases from V and 8 from J, leaving 4 bases between them. The CDR3 here is CASSYTDEQFF. The CDR3 DNA reads TGTGCCAGCAGTTACACGGATGAGCAGTTCTTC.

The chain combines TRBV24-1 with TRBJ1-2, with D uncertain. V shed 6 bases and J shed 7 bases, with 14 bases lying between them. Germline CDR1 reads KGHDR; CDR2 reads SFDVKD. This CDR3 spans 13 amino acids. The CDR3 nucleotides are TGTGCCACCAGTTCAGGTGCCTTCTTTGGCTACACCTTC. It codes for CATSSGAFFGYTF.

This clonotype was observed at least ten times. The J gene is TRBJ2-3, the V gene TRBV11-2, with D tentatively TRBD2 (7 bases). CDR1 SGHAT and CDR2 FQNNGV come from the germline V gene. Trimming cost V 2 bases and J 2 bases, with 11 bases left between them. This CDR3 contains 15 residues. This chain's CDR3 is CASSLMGGATDTQYF. CDR3 DNA sequence: TGTGCCAGCAGCTTAATGGGGGGGGCCACAGATACGCAGTATTTT.

V gene TRBV2 combines with J gene TRBJ1-6, with D unresolved. This CDR3 comprises 14 residues. The germline V and J ends were trimmed by 10 bases and 6 bases, with 16 bases remaining between them. The germline gives CDR1 SNHLY, CDR2 FYNNEI. For the CDR3, the DNA is TGTGCCACCTGTGACTTATCCGGTAATTCACCCCTCCACTTT. Its protein is CATCDLSGNSPLHF.

This clonotype appeared many times. The V gene is TRBV7-2, the J gene TRBJ1-1, with D perhaps TRBD1 (5 bases). The V end was cut by 6 bases, the J end by 4 bases, with 15 bases between. The CDR3 spans 14 residues. Looked up from germline, CDR1 is SGHTA and CDR2 is FQGNSA. CDR3 coding DNA: TGTGCCAGCAGATCGACAGCGGGGTCCACTGAAGCTTTCTTT. Protein: CASRSTAGSTEAFF.

The CDR3 region is CATSGTDYGYTF. Written as DNA, the CDR3 is TGTGCCACCAGTGGGACAGACTATGGCTACACCTTC. The chain recombines TRBV24-1 with TRBJ1-2; possibly TRBD1 for D (6 bases). Germline V gene lookup returns CDR1 KGHDR and CDR2 SFDVKD. This CDR3 contains 12 residues. Trimming removed 5 bases from V and 3 bases from J, with 6 bases in between.

The chain employs TRBV7-9 and TRBJ2-1, with 8 nucleotides matching TRBD1. The ends lost 4 bases at V and 13 bases at J; junction bases unmatched: 9. CDR3 length equals 13 residues. Germline CDR1 reads SEHNR; CDR2 reads FQNEAQ (reference sequence). The CDR3 spells CASSSGGQGKQFF. CDR3 coding DNA: TGTGCCAGCAGCTCCGGTGGACAGGGAAAACAGTTCTTC.

J is TRBJ2-7 and V is TRBV20-1, with D tentatively TRBD1 or TRBD2 (5 bases each). V dropped 0 bases and J dropped 7 bases, with 22 bases sitting between them. CDR1 DFQATT and CDR2 SNEGSKA come from the germline V gene (reference sequence). The CDR3 is made up of 16 amino acids. The CDR3 DNA is TGCAGTGCTAGAGATCCAACCGGGCAACATGGGGGAGAGCAGTACTTC. Translating gives CSARDPTGQHGGEQYF.

In its sample, this clonotype was seen many times. The J gene is TRBJ2-3, the V gene TRBV9; D unclear. V shed 4 bases and J shed 2 bases, with 5 bases lying between them. Germline values: CDR1 SGDLS, CDR2 YYNGEE. The CDR3 is 12 residues long. The CDR3 loop is CASSFNTDTQYF. CDR3 sequence (DNA): TGTGCCAGCAGCTTCAACACAGATACGCAGTATTTT.

In this sample, this clonotype turned up many times. The chain recombines TRBV7-2 with TRBJ2-5; 7 bases are a match to TRBD2. The V segment lost 0 bases and the J segment 5 bases; nucleotides outside the gene matches: 6. The CDR3 extends over 15 amino acids. The germline V gene has CDR1 SGHTA and CDR2 FQGNSA. CDR3 in DNA: TGTGCCAGCAGCTTAGCGGGAGGGCCTGGCGAGACCCAGTACTTC. This encodes CASSLAGGPGETQYF. The variable domain in full, with the rest retrieved from reference TRBV7-2 and TRBJ2-5, is GAGVSQSPSNKVTEKGKDVELRCDPISGHTALYWYRQSLGQGLEFLIYFQGNSAPDKSGLPSDRFSAERTGGSVSTLTIQRTQQEDSAVYLCASSLAGGPGETQYFGPGTRLLVL.

The chain links TRBV7-9 to TRBJ2-5; TRBD1 agrees at 7 bases. The CDR3 contains 12 residues. J was trimmed by 3 bases and V by 8 bases; bases with no gene match: 3. The germline CDR1 and CDR2 sequences are SEHNR and FQNEAQ (reference sequence). The CDR3 DNA follows: TGTGCCAGCCAGGGGGACAAAGAGACCCAGTACTTC. Amino acids: CASQGDKETQYF. The complete variable domain, with remaining parts taken from reference TRBV7-9 and TRBJ2-5, reads DTGVSQNPRHKITKRGQNVTFRCDPISEHNRLYWYRQTLGQGPEFLTYFQNEAQLEKSRLLSDRFSAERPKGSFSTLEIQRTEQGDSAMYLCASQGDKETQYFGPGTRLLVL.

In its sample, this clonotype was seen many times. V is TRBV24-1 and J is TRBJ2-1; 8 bases fit TRBD2. The CDR3 totals 14 residues. The ends lost 4 bases at V and 8 bases at J; junction bases unmatched: 6. Germline loops: CDR1 KGHDR, CDR2 SFDVKD. The CDR3 DNA is TGTGCCACCAGTGAGGGCGAGACTAGCGATGAGCAGTTCTTC. Protein sequence: CATSEGETSDEQFF.

This clonotype appeared once. J is TRBJ1-4 and V is TRBV29-1; the D gene is possibly TRBD1 (5 bases). Germline values: CDR1 SQVTM, CDR2 ANQGSEA. The ends were cut back, 5 bases at V and 4 bases at J, with 14 bases in the middle. The CDR3 covers 14 residues. CDR3 coding DNA: TGCAGCGTTCTCCGGGACGGGCGTAATGAAAAACTGTTTTTT. It encodes CSVLRDGRNEKLFF.

The chain employs TRBV6-6 and TRBJ2-1; D possibly corresponds to TRBD1 (5 bases). This CDR3 contains 12 residues. V was cut by 5 bases and J by 5 bases, with 7 bases left in between. The V gene's germline CDR1 is MNHNY and CDR2 SVGAGI (reference sequence). The chain's CDR3 is CASSHRNNEQFF. Here the CDR3 DNA reads TGTGCCAGCAGTCACAGGAACAATGAGCAGTTCTTC.

Here the CDR3 reads CASSLEAGANEKLFF. The CDR3 nucleotides read TGTGCCAGCAGCTTAGAAGCAGGGGCTAATGAAAAACTGTTTTTT. J is TRBJ1-4 and V is TRBV7-2, with D possibly TRBD1 on 6 matching bases. The CDR3 extends over 15 amino acids. Trimming took off 1 base at V and 3 bases at J, with 9 bases between the two ends. In germline, CDR1 is SGHTA, CDR2 FQGNSA.

About this clonotype itself: A much larger clone differs by one base, so this may be a read error. The conserved phenylalanine or tryptophan normally closing the CDR3 is absent here, so this likely arose from a read error. This chain connects TRBV4-3 to TRBJ1-2; 8 nucleotides line up with TRBD1. The ends lost 0 bases at V and 6 bases at J; junction bases unmatched: 12. The CDR3 has 17 residues. Germline V gene lookup returns CDR1 LGHNA and CDR2 YSLEER. This CDR3 is CASSQEPPGQGRNGYTL. In nucleotides, the CDR3 is TGCGCCAGCAGCCAAGAACCCCCCGGACAGGGAAGGAATGGCTACACCCTC.

The rearrangement joins TRBV19 to TRBJ1-5; no firm D call. Trimming removed 3 bases at V and 6 bases at J, with 9 bases between. The CDR3 contains 13 residues. Germline CDR1 and CDR2: LNHDA and SQIVND (reference sequence). The CDR3 DNA reads TGTGCCAGTAGTATGGTGGTTCGTCAGCCCCAGCATTTT. This translates into CASSMVVRQPQHF.